This T cell receptor (beta chain) was identified in a study of CD8 T cells in ankylosing spondylitis. Points from the study as a whole: The study identified a TCR beta motif of under ten highly homologous variants that appeared characteristic of ankylosing spondylitis blood.

TCRdb reprocessed the 5' RACE reads via MiXCR and lists one record per CDR3 protein. The data hold around 340,000 distinct CDR3 sequences, with about 14% observed a single time. The ends were cut back, 5 bases at V and 8 bases at J, with 20 bases in the middle. Germline loops: CDR1 SQVTM, CDR2 ANQGSEA. CDR3 size: 14 residues. In its sample, this clonotype was seen a few times. What it binds is unknown. This sequence was found in a male donor with ankylosing spondylitis or in good health (not recorded which). Sequenced sample: blood, either unsorted or a sorted T cell fraction (not recorded which). The rearrangement links TRBV29-1 to TRBJ2-3; TRBD1 is a possible D gene (6 bases). CDR3 region: CSVLWGQGIGTQYF. CDR3 sequence (DNA): TGCAGCGTTTTATGGGGGCAGGGGATAGGTACGCAGTATTTT.